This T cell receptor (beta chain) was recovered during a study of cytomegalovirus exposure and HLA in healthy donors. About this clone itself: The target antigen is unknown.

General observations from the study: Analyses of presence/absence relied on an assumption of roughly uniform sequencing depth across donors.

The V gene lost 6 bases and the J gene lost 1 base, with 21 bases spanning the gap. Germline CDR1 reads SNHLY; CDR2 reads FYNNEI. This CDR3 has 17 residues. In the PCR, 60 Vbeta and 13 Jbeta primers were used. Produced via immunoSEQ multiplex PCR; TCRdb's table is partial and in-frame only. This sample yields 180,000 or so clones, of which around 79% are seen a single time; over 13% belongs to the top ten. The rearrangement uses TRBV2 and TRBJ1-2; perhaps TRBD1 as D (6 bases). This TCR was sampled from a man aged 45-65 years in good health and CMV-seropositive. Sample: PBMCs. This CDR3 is CASRRGHRNTNNYGYTF. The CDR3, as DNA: TGTGCCAGCAGGAGGGGACACCGCAACACAAATAACTATGGCTACACCTTC.